This T cell receptor beta chain is drawn from a study of T cells after posttransplantation cyclophosphamide. Study conclusions and caveats: Later post-transplant blood repertoires were often dominated by donor CD8+ memory clones. Recipient CMV seropositivity and CMV reactivation strongly tracked TRB clonality. Tissue-infiltrating T cells from skin or gut overlapped little with blood T cells.

Sequencing used immunoSEQ multiplex PCR; TCRdb keeps in-frame clones, though not all of them. The sample contains 40,000 to 55,000 clones, none of them singletons. This clone appeared many times. The antigen remains unidentified. This related bone marrow graft donor gave peripheral blood on the day of marrow donation. Losses at the gene ends were 2 bases for V and 4 bases for J; bases not matched to a gene: 2. Germline V gene sequence: CDR1 MDHEN, CDR2 SYDVKM. The CDR3 has 14 residues. The sequencing input was PBMCs. The rearrangement joins TRBV28 to TRBJ1-5; 7 bases fit TRBD1. This TCR derives from a middle-aged man in good health, CMV-negative, and a related stem cell transplant donor. The CDR3 region is CASSLVTGNQPQHF. The CDR3, as DNA: TGTGCCAGCAGTTTAGTGACAGGGAATCAGCCCCAGCATTTT.